This is a list of T cell receptor beta chains from one sample in a study of blood T cells in healthy people across ages. TCRdb analysed the 5' RACE reads with MiXCR anew, one entry per CDR3 protein. The sample shows about 1.5 million distinct CDR3 sequences, 42% of them seen only once. Source material: blood. The origin of the receptors is a woman younger than 30 in good health. The CDR3 runs from the conserved cysteine through the conserved F or W. Fields, in order: J gene, D gene, clone size, V gene, CDR3 DNA, CDR3 protein. D genes are given only for firm matches. Not every row has a clone size; where given, it reads once, few, many or a size class.

TRBJ1-4,TRBD1,-,TRBV15,TGTGCCACCAGCAGGGACAGGTCGGGAGACGAAAAACTGTTTTTT,CATSRDRSGDEKLFF
TRBJ1-3,-,-,TRBV4-1,TGCGCCAGCAGCCAAGAAGGCCGGGGGATCCCCTCTGGAAACACCATATATTTT,CASSQEGRGIPSGNTIYF
TRBJ2-7,-,-,TRBV24-1,TGTGCCACCAGTGATGACGGCAGACCGGCGGACGAGCAGTACTTC,CATSDDGRPADEQYF
TRBJ1-6,TRBD1,-,TRBV20-1,TGCAGTGCCCGGGGAGGGGGCCCAAATTCACCCCTCCACTTT,CSARGGGPNSPLHF
TRBJ2-7,-,once,TRBV25-1,TGTGCCAGCAGTGACCAGATTTTCAATGAGCAGTACTTC,CASSDQIFNEQYF
TRBJ2-3,-,few,TRBV6-5,TGTGCCAGCAGCAACACAGGAGATACGCAGTATTTT,CASSNTGDTQYF
TRBJ2-1,TRBD2,-,TRBV7-8,TGTGCCAGCAGCTTAAGTGCTAGCGGGGGTTATGAGCAGTTCTTC,CASSLSASGGYEQFF
TRBJ1-6,-,-,TRBV5-1,TGCGCCAGCAGCTTGGAGTGGGGGGCCGATTCACCCCTCCACTTT,CASSLEWGADSPLHF
TRBJ2-7,TRBD2,few,TRBV20-1,TGCAGTGCTAGAGATCGGGGGGGGGACGGCCCCTACGAGCAGTACTTC,CSARDRGGDGPYEQYF
TRBJ1-4,TRBD1,-,TRBV2,TGTGCCGGCCGGACAGGGTTCGCAACTAATGAAAAACTGTTTTTT,CAGRTGFATNEKLFF
TRBJ2-3,TRBD2,-,TRBV9,TGTGCCAGCAGCGTAGCTACCTTTAGCGGGGGCGCAGATACGCAGTATTTT,CASSVATFSGGADTQYF
TRBJ2-5,-,-,TRBV3-1,TGTGCCAGCAGCCACCCCGACGGGCTAGCAAAAGAGACCCAGTACTTC,CASSHPDGLAKETQYF
TRBJ1-2,-,-,TRBV29-1,TGCAGCGTTGACGCCCCGGCTAACTATGGCTACACCTTC,CSVDAPANYGYTF
TRBJ2-3,TRBD2,-,TRBV6-6,TGTGCCAGCAGCTTCAGCGGGGCGGGAGGCACAGATACGCAGTATTTT,CASSFSGAGGTDTQYF
TRBJ1-1,-,-,TRBV20-1,TGCAGTGCTAGCGATCGCGCTTCCACTGAAGCTTTCTTT,CSASDRASTEAFF
TRBJ1-2,-,-,TRBV20-1,TGCAGTGCTAGTGCCCGCGCGGCAGGGTCCGGAGTTGGTGGCTACACCTTC,CSASARAAGSGVGGYTF
TRBJ2-1,-,-,TRBV20-1,TGCAGTGCCAACCGGGACATAAATGAGCAGTTCTTC,CSANRDINEQFF
TRBJ2-1,TRBD1,-,TRBV5-1,TGCGCCAGCAGCTTATACAGGGGGTCGGATGAGCAGTTCTTC,CASSLYRGSDEQFF
TRBJ2-5,TRBD2,-,TRBV27,TGTGCCAGCAGTCCCGATAGCGGGAGGGCGGAGACCCAGTACTTC,CASSPDSGRAETQYF
TRBJ1-2,-,few,TRBV25-1,TGTGCCAGCAGGGACAGCCGAATGAACTATGGCTACACCTTC,CASRDSRMNYGYTF
TRBJ2-3,-,-,TRBV9,TGTGCCAGCGATCCGTATCCCCAGGGTTTCACAGATACGCAGTATTTT,CASDPYPQGFTDTQYF
TRBJ2-7,TRBD2,once,TRBV3-1,TGTGCCAGCAGCCAGCGGGGGGGCCTGTACAATGAGCAGTACTTC,CASSQRGGLYNEQYF
TRBJ1-1,-,-,TRBV3-1,TGTGCCAGCAGCGCCCGGGGCTCAGACATTGAAGCTTTCTTT,CASSARGSDIEAFF
TRBJ1-1,-,few,TRBV7-2,TGTGCCAGCAGCTTTGGACGGACGAACACTGAAGCTTTCTTT,CASSFGRTNTEAFF
TRBJ2-1,TRBD2,-,TRBV4-1,TGCGCCAGCAGCCAGGCGGAGCGGGAGCTATACTACAATGAGCAGTTCTTC,CASSQAERELYYNEQFF
TRBJ2-3,-,-,TRBV20-1,TGCAGTGCTAGGCGGGGCAACACAGATACGCAGTATTTT,CSARRGNTDTQYF
TRBJ1-1,-,few,TRBV27,TGTGCCAGCAAACCAGGGGTCGCCACTGAAGCTTTCTTT,CASKPGVATEAFF
TRBJ2-2,-,-,TRBV7-3,TGTGCCAGCAGCCCGACTGACTCGAACACCGGGGAGCTGTTTTTT,CASSPTDSNTGELFF
TRBJ2-1,-,-,TRBV4-1,TGCGCCAGCAGCCAGGGACCGGGACGAGCGCAGTTCTTC,CASSQGPGRAQFF
TRBJ2-3,TRBD2,-,TRBV5-1,TGCGCCAGCAGCCCCTCTTGGCGGGAGTCAGTCCGGGATACGCAGTATTTT,CASSPSWRESVRDTQYF
TRBJ2-7,TRBD2,-,TRBV11-2,TGTGCTAGCAGCTTTGCTAGCGGGGGGCCCTACGAGCAGTACTTC,CASSFASGGPYEQYF
TRBJ2-3,-,once,TRBV11-2,TGTGCCAGCAGCCCAGAGGGGCCCTGGGATACGCAGTATTTT,CASSPEGPWDTQYF
TRBJ2-3,-,-,TRBV3-1,TGTGCCAGCAGCCAAGTCAAGGGGACCCATAGCACAGATACGCAGTATTTT,CASSQVKGTHSTDTQYF
TRBJ2-4,-,-,TRBV27,TGTGCCAGCAGCCCCCGTTTAACGGCTCTAGCCAAAAACATTCAGTACTTC,CASSPRLTALAKNIQYF
TRBJ2-3,TRBD2,-,TRBV5-1,TGCGCCAGCAGCTCGCTGGGGCCCGCTAGCGGAGTCACAGATACGCAGTATTTT,CASSSLGPASGVTDTQYF
TRBJ1-2,TRBD1,once,TRBV5-1,TGCGCCAGCAGCTTGGCCCCACAGGGGGCGAACTATGGCTACACCTTC,CASSLAPQGANYGYTF
TRBJ1-2,-,-,TRBV12-3/TRBV12-4,TGTGCCAGCAGGGGGCCGGAATATGGCTACACCTTC,CASRGPEYGYTF
TRBJ1-1,-,-,TRBV29-1,TGCAGCGTCTTGAACACTGAAGCTTTCTTT,CSVLNTEAFF
TRBJ2-1,TRBD2,-,TRBV6-5,TGTGCCAGCAGTAAATCAATAGCGGGGCCTCGGAATGAGCAGTTCTTC,CASSKSIAGPRNEQFF
TRBJ2-1,-,few,TRBV20-1,TGCAGTGCTAGAGATCCCCGCTCCGCAGGGGCCTACAATGAGCAGTTCTTC,CSARDPRSAGAYNEQFF
TRBJ2-5,-,-,TRBV24-1,TGTGCCACCAGTGATCGGGGGGCGGAACAAGAGACCCAGTACTTC,CATSDRGAEQETQYF
TRBJ2-7,TRBD2,-,TRBV5-1,TGCGCCAGCAGCTTCCGGGACCCGGGAGGGAATGAGCAGTACTTC,CASSFRDPGGNEQYF
TRBJ2-1,TRBD1,few,TRBV20-1,TGCAGTGCCTTCAGGGGGTCTGGGAATGAGCAGTTCTTC,CSAFRGSGNEQFF
TRBJ2-7,-,-,TRBV5-1,TGCGCCAGCAGCTCGAGCGGCCCCTCCTACAATGAGCAGTACTTC,CASSSSGPSYNEQYF
TRBJ2-3,-,few,TRBV20-1,TGCAGTGGGGAGTCGGTCGGCACAGATACGCAGTATTTT,CSGESVGTDTQYF
TRBJ2-3,TRBD2,-,TRBV4-1,TGCGCCAGCAGCCAAGATGGGGGGGACGGGTACCAGCAGTATTTT,CASSQDGGDGYQQYF
TRBJ1-6,-,-,TRBV10-3,TGTGCCATCAGTCATAGCTCCACTATGTCTAATTCACCCCTCCACTTT,CAISHSSTMSNSPLHF
TRBJ1-2,-,few,TRBV27,TGTGCCAGCAGTTTAGACTGGGGCAAGGGTGGCTACACCTTC,CASSLDWGKGGYTF
TRBJ1-1,TRBD1,-,TRBV28,TGTGCCAGCAGTGACAGGGGGCACGGAGACACTGAAGCTTTCTTT,CASSDRGHGDTEAFF
TRBJ2-1,-,-,TRBV12-3/TRBV12-4,TGTGCCAGCAGTCCGGATGGCGATGAGCAGTTCTTC,CASSPDGDEQFF